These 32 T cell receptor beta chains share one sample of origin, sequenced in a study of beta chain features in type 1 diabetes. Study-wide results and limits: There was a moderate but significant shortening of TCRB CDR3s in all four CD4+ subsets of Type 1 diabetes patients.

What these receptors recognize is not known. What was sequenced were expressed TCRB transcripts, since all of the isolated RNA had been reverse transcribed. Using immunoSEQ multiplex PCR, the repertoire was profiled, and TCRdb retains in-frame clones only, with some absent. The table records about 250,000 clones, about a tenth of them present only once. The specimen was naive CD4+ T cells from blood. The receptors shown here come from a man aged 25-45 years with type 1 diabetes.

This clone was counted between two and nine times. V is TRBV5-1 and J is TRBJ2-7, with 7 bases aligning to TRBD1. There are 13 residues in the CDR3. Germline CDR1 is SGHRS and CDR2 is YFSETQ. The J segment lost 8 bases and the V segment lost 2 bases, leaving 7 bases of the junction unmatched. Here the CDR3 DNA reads TGCGCCAGCAGCTTTGGACAGGACGGACAGCAGTACTTC. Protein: CASSFGQDGQQYF.

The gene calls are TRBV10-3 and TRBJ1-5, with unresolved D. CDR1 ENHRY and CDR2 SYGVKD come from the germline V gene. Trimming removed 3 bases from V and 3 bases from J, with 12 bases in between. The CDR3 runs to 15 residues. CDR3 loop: CAISDLEGTNQPQHF. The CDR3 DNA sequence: TGTGCCATCAGTGACTTGGAGGGAACCAATCAGCCCCAGCATTTT.

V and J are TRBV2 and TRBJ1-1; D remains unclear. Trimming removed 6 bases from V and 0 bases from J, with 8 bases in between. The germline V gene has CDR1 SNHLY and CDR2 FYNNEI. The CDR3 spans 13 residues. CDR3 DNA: TGTGCCAGCAGCGTAGACATGAACACTGAAGCTTTCTTT. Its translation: CASSVDMNTEAFF.

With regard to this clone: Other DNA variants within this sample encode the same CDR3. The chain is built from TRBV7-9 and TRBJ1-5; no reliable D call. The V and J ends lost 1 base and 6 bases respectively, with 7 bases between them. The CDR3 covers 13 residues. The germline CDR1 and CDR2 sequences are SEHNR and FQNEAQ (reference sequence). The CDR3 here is CASSLDGGQPQHF. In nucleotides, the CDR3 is TGTGCCAGCAGCTTAGACGGTGGTCAGCCCCAGCATTTT.

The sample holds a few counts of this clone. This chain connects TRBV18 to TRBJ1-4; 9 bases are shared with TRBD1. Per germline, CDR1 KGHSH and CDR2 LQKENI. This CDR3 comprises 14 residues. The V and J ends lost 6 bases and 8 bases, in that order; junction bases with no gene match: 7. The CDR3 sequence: CASSSDRGIEKLFF. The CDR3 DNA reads TGTGCCAGCTCCTCGGACAGGGGAATCGAAAAACTGTTTTTT.

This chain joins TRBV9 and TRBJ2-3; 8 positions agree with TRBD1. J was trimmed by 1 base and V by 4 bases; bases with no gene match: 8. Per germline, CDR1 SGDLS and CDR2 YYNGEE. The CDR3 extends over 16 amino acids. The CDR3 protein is CASSPRQGSGTDTQYF. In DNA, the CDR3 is TGTGCCAGCAGCCCCCGACAGGGGTCCGGCACAGATACGCAGTATTTT. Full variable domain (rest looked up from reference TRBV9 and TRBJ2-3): DSGVTQTPKHLITATGQRVTLRCSPRSGDLSVYWYQQSLDQGLQFLIQYYNGEERAKGNILERFSAQQFPDLHSELNLSSLELGDSALYFCASSPRQGSGTDTQYFGPGTRLTVL.

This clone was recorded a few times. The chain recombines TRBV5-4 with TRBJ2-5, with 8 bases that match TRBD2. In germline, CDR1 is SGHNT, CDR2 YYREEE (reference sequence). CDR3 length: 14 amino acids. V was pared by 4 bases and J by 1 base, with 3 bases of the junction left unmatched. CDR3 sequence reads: CASSQTSVQETQYF. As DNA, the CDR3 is TGTGCCAGCAGCCAGACTAGCGTCCAAGAGACCCAGTACTTC.

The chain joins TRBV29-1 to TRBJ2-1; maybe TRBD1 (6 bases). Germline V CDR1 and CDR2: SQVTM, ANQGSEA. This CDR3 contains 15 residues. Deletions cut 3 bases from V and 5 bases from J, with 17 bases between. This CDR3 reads CSVDSTRRQDNEQFF. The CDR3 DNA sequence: TGCAGCGTTGATTCCACAAGAAGACAGGACAATGAGCAGTTCTTC.

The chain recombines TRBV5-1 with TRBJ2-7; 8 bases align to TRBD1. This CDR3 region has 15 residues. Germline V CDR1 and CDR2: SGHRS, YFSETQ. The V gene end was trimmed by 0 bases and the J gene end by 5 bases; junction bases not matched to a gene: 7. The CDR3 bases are TGCGCCAGCAGCTTGGCCGGACAGGGCGGCGACGAGCAGTACTTC. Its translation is CASSLAGQGGDEQYF.

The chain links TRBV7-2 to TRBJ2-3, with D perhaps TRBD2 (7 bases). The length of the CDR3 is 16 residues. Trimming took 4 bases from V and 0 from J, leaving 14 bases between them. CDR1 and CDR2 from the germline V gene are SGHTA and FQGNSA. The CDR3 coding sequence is TGTGCCAGCAGCTCAGTGGGGGGGCCAAGCACAGATACGCAGTATTTT. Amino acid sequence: CASSSVGGPSTDTQYF.

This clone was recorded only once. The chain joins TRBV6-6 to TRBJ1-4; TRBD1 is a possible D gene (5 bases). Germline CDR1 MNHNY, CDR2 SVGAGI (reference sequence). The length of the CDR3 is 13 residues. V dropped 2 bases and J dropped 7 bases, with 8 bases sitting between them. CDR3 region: CASSYRGSEKLFF. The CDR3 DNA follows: TGTGCCAGCAGTTACAGGGGAAGTGAAAAACTGTTTTTT.

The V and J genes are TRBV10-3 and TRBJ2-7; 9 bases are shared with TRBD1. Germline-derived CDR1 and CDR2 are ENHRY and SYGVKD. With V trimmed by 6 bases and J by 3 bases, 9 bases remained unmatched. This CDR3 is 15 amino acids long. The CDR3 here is CAIRNSQGASYEQYF. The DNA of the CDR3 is TGTGCCATCAGGAACTCACAGGGGGCTAGCTACGAGCAGTACTTC.

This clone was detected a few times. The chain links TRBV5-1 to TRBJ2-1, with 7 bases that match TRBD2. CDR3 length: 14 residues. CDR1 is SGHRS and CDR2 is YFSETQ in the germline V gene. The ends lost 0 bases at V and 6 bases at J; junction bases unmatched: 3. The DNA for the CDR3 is TGCGCCAGCAGCTTGGGGACTAGTACCAATGAGCAGTTCTTC. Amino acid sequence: CASSLGTSTNEQFF.

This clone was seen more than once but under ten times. CDR3 sequence reads: CASSADERFEAFF. In DNA, the CDR3 is TGCGCCAGCAGCGCCGATGAGAGGTTCGAAGCTTTCTTT. The V call is TRBV5-1, the J call TRBJ1-1; D gene ambiguous. Germline V gene lookup returns CDR1 SGHRS and CDR2 YFSETQ. CDR3 length equals 13 residues. V was shortened by 4 bases and J by 8 bases, with 15 bases between the two germline ends. Full variable domain (missing parts from reference TRBV5-1 and TRBJ1-1): KAGVTQTPRYLIKTRGQQVTLSCSPISGHRSVSWYQQTPGQGLQFLFEYFSETQRNKGNFPGRFSGRQFSNSRSEMNVSTLELGDSALYLCASSADERFEAFFGQGTRLTVV.

The CDR3 DNA follows: TGTGCCAGCAGTGATTGGGGCAAGGAAAGCACAGATACGCAGTATTTT. Protein product: CASSDWGKESTDTQYF. This chain joins TRBV2 and TRBJ2-3; D possibly corresponds to TRBD1 (5 bases). Trimming shortened V by 3 bases and J by 0 bases, and 13 bases separated the two germline ends. The V gene's germline CDR1 is SNHLY and CDR2 FYNNEI. There are 16 residues in the CDR3.

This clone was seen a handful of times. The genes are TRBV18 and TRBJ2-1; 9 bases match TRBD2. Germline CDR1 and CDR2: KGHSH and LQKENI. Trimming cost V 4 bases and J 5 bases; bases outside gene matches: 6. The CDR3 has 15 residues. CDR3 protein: CASSHSGGLNNEQFF. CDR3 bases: TGTGCCAGCTCACATAGCGGGGGACTAAACAATGAGCAGTTCTTC.

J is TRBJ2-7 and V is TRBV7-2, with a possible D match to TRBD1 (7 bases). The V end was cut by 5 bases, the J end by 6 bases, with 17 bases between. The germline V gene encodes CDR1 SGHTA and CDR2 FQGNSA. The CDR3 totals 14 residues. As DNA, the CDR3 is TGTGCCAGCAGCCCAGGGGGGAAGCCGGCCGAGCAGTACTTC. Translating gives CASSPGGKPAEQYF.

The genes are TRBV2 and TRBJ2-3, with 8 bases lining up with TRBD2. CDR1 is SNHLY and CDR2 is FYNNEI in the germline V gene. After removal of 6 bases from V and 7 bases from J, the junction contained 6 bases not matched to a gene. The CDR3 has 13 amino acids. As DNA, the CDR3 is TGTGCCAGCAGCCCGGCGGGGGGAAATACGCAGTATTTT. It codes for CASSPAGGNTQYF.

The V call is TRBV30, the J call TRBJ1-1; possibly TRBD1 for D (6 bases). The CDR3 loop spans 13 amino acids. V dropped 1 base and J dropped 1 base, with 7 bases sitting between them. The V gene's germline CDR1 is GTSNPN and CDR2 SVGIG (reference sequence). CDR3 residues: CAWSEQGNTEAFF. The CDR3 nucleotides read TGTGCCTGGAGTGAACAGGGGAACACTGAAGCTTTCTTT. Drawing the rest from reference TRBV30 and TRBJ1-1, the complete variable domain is SQTIHQWPATLVQPVGSPLSLECTVEGTSNPNLYWYRQAAGRGLQLLFYSVGIGQISSEVPQNLSASRPQDRQFILSSKKLLLSDSGFYLCAWSEQGNTEAFFGQGTRLTVV.

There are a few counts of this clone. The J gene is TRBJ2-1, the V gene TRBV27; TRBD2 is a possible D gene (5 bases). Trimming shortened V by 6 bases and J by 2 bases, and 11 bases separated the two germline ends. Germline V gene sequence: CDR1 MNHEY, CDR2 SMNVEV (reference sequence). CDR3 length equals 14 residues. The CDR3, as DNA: TGTGCCAGCAGACAGCGGCCAGCCTACAATGAGCAGTTCTTC. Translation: CASRQRPAYNEQFF.

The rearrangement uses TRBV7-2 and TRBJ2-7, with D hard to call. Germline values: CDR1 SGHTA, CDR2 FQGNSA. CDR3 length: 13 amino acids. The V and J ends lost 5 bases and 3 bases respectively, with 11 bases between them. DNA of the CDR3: TGTGCCAGCAGCCTCCTTGACAACTACGAGCAGTACTTC. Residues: CASSLLDNYEQYF.

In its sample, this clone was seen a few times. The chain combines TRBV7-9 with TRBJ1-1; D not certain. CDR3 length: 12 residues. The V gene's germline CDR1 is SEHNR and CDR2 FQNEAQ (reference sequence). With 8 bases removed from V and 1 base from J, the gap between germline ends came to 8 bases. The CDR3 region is CASALQNTEAFF. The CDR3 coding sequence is TGTGCCAGCGCACTCCAGAACACTGAAGCTTTCTTT.

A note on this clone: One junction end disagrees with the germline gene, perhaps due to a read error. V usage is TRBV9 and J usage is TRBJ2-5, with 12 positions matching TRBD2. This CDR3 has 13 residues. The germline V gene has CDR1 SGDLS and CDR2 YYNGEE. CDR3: CASSAGLAGTQDF. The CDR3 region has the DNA TGTGCCAGCAGCGCTGGACTAGCGGGGACCCAAGACTTC.

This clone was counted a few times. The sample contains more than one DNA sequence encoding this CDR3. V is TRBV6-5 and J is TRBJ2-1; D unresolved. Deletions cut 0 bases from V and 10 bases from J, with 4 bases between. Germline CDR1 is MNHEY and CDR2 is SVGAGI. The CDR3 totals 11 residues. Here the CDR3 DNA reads TGTGCCAGCAGTTACTCCGGGGAGCAGTTCTTC. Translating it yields CASSYSGEQFF.

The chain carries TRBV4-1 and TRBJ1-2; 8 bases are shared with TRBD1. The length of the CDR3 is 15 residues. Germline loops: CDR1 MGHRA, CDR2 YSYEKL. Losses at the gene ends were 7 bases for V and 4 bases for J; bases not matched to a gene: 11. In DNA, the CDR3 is TGCGCCAGCACACTCGGACAGGGTTTCGGCTATGGCTACACCTTC. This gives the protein CASTLGQGFGYGYTF.

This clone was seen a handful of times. The CDR3 DNA follows: TGTGCCAGCTCTGACGGGAGGAACACTGAAGCTTTCTTT. Translating it yields CASSDGRNTEAFF. The V call is TRBV18, the J call TRBJ1-1; no reliable D call. Germline V CDR1 and CDR2: KGHSH, LQKENI. The V end lost 6 bases, the J end lost 1 base, and 9 bases lay between the germline ends. This CDR3 region has 13 residues.

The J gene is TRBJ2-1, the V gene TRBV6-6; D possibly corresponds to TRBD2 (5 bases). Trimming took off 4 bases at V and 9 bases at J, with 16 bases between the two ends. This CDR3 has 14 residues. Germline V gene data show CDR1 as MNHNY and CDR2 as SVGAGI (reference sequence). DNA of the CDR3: TGTGCCAGCAGTTGGCCTAGCCATCCCTCTGAGCAGTTCTTC. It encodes CASSWPSHPSEQFF.

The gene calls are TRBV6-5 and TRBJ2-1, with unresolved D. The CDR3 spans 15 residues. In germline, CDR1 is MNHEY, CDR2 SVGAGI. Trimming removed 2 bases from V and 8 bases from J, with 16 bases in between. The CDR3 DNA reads TGTGCCAGCAGTTACCAACCAAAGGTAGCCCATGAGCAGTTCTTC. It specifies CASSYQPKVAHEQFF.

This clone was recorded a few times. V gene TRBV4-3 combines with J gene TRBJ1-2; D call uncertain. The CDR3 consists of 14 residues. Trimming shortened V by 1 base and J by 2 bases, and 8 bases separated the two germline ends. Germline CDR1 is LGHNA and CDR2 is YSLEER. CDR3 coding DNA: TGCGCCAGCAGCCAAGTTGAACAGAACTATGGCTACACCTTC. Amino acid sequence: CASSQVEQNYGYTF.

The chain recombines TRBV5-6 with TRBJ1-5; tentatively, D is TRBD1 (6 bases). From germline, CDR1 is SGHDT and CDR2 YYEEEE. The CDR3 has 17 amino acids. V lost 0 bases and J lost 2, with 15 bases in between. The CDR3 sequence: CASSLAQGGYGNQPQHF. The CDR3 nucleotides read TGTGCCAGCAGCTTGGCACAGGGTGGGTACGGCAATCAGCCCCAGCATTTT.

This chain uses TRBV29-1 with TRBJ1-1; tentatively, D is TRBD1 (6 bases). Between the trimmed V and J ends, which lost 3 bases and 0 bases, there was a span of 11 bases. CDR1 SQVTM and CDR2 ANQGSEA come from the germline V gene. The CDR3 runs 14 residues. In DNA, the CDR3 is TGCAGCGTTGACCGGGGGGGGCTGAACACTGAAGCTTTCTTT. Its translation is CSVDRGGLNTEAFF. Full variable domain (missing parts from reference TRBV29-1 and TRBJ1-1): SAVISQKPSRDICQRGTSLTIQCQVDSQVTMMFWYRQQPGQSLTLIATANQGSEATYESGFVIDKFPISRPNLTFSTLTVSNMSPEDSSIYLCSVDRGGLNTEAFFGQGTRLTVV.

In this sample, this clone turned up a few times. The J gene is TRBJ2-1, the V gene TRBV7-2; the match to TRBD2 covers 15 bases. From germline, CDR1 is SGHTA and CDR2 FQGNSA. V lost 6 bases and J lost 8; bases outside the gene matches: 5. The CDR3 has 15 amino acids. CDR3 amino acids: CASRGLAGGLDEQFF. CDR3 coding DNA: TGTGCCAGCAGAGGACTAGCGGGGGGGCTCGATGAGCAGTTCTTC.